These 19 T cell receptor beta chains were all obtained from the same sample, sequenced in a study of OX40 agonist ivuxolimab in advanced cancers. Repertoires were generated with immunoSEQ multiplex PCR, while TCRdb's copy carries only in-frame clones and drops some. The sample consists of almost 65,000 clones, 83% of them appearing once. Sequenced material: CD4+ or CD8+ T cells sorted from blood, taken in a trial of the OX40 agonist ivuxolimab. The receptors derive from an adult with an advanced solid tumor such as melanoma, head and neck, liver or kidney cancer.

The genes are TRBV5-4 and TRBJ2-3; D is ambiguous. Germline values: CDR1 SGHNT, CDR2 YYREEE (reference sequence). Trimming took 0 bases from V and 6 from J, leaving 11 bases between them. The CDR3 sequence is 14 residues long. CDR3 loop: CASSLEVSPDTQYF. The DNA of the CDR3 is TGTGCCAGCAGCTTGGAAGTCAGTCCGGATACGCAGTATTTT.

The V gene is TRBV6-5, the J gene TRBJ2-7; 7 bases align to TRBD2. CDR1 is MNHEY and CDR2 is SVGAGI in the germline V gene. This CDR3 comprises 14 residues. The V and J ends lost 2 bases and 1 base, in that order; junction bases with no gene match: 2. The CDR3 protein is CASSYGSGSYEQYF. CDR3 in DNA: TGTGCCAGCAGTTACGGTAGCGGGTCCTACGAGCAGTACTTC.

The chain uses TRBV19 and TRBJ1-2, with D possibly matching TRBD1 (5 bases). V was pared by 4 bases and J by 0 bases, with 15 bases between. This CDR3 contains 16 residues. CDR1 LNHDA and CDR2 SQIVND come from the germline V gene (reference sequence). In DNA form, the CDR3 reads TGTGCCAGTAGTACGGGACTTCTGAACACTAACTATGGCTACACCTTC. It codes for CASSTGLLNTNYGYTF.

The CDR3 reads CASGQPLRNTIYF. Written as DNA, the CDR3 is TGTGCCAGCGGACAGCCTTTGAGAAACACCATATATTTT. This chain uses TRBV6-5 with TRBJ1-3; the D gene is possibly TRBD1 (6 bases). Trimming removed 8 bases from V and 5 bases from J, with 13 bases in between. The germline V gene has CDR1 MNHEY and CDR2 SVGAGI. CDR3 size: 13 residues.

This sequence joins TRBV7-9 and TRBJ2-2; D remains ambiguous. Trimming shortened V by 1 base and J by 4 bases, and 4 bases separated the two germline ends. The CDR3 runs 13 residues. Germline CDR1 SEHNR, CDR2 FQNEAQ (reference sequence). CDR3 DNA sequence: TGTGCCAGCAGCTTAGGCCGCACCGGGGAGCTGTTTTTT. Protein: CASSLGRTGELFF.

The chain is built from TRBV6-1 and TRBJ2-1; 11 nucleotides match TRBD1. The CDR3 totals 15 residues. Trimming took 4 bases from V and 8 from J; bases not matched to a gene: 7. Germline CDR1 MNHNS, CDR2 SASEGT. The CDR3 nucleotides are TGTGCCAGCAGTGGGTTGGGACAGGGGGACTATGAGCAGTTCTTC. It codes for CASSGLGQGDYEQFF.

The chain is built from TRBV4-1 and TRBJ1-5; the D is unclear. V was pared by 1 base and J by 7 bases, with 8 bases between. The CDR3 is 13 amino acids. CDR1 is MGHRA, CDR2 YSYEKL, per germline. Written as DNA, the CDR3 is TGCGCCAGCAGCCAAGGAGTCTTACAGCCCCAGCATTTT. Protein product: CASSQGVLQPQHF.

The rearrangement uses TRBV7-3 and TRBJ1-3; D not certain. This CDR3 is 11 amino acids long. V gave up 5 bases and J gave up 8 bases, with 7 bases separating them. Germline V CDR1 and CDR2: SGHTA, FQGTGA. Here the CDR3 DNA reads TGTGCCAGCAGCAGCGGGGACACCATATATTTT. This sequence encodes CASSSGDTIYF.

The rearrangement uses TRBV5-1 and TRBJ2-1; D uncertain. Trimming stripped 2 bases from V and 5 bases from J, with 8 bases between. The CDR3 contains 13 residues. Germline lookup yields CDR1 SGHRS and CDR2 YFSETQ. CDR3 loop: CASSFGPNNEQFF. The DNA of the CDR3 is TGCGCCAGCAGCTTCGGTCCAAACAATGAGCAGTTCTTC.

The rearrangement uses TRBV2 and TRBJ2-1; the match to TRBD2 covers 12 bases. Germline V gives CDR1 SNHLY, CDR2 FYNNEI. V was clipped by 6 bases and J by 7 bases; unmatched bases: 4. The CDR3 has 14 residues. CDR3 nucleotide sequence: TGTGCCAGCAGATCGACTAGCGGGGGAAATGAGCAGTTCTTC. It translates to CASRSTSGGNEQFF.

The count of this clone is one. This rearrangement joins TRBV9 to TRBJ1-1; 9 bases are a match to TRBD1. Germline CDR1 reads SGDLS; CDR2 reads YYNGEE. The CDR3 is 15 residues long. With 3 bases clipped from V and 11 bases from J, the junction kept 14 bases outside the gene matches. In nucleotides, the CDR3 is TGTGCCAGCAGCGGACCCAACTGGGACAGGGCTAAGGCTTTCTTT. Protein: CASSGPNWDRAKAFF. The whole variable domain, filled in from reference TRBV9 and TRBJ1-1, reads DSGVTQTPKHLITATGQRVTLRCSPRSGDLSVYWYQQSLDQGLQFLIQYYNGEERAKGNILERFSAQQFPDLHSELNLSSLELGDSALYFCASSGPNWDRAKAFFGQGTRLTVV.

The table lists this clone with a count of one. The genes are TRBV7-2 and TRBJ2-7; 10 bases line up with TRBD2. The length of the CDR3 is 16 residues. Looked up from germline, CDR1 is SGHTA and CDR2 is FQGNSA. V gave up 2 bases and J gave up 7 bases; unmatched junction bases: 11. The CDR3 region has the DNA TGTGCCAGCAGCTTACTAGCGGGAGATCTCCTACGTGAGCAGTACTTC. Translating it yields CASSLLAGDLLREQYF.

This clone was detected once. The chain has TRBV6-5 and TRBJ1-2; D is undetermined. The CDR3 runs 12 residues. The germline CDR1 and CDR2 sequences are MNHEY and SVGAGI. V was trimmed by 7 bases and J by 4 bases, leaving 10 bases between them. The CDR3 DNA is TGTGCCAGCACGAAGGGTGGCTATGGCTACACCTTC. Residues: CASTKGGYGYTF.

The DNA of the CDR3 is TGCGCCAGCAGCTTGGGCGGGACTGCCTATGAAAAACTGTTTTTT. Encoded protein: CASSLGGTAYEKLFF. The chain has TRBV5-1 and TRBJ1-4; D perhaps matches TRBD1 (5 bases). The CDR3 runs 15 residues. Germline loops: CDR1 SGHRS, CDR2 YFSETQ. V was pared by 0 bases and J by 6 bases, with 12 bases between.

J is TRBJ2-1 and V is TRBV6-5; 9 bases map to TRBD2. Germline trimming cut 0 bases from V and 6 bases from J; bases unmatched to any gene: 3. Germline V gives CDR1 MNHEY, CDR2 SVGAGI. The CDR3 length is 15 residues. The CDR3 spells CASSYSAGGINEQFF. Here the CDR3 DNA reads TGTGCCAGCAGTTACTCAGCGGGAGGAATCAATGAGCAGTTCTTC.

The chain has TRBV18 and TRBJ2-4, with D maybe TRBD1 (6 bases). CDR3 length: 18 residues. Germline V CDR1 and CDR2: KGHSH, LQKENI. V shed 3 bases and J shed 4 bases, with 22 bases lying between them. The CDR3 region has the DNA TGTGCCAGCTCACCGAACCCTCCTGGGGACACCTCAAAAAACATTCAGTACTTC. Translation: CASSPNPPGDTSKNIQYF.

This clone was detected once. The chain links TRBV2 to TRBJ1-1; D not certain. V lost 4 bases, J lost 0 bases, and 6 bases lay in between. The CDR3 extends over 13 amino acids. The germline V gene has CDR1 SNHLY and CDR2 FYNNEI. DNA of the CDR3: TGTGCCAGCAGTGTTCAAGTGAACACTGAAGCTTTCTTT. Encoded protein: CASSVQVNTEAFF.

CDR3 DNA: TGTGCCAGCAGCGTAGAAGCTGGGGAGCAGTTCTTC. Its translation: CASSVEAGEQFF. The chain is built from TRBV9 and TRBJ2-1; no clear D. The CDR3 runs to 12 residues. Germline V lookup: CDR1 SGDLS, CDR2 YYNGEE. Trimming pared 0 bases from V and 10 bases from J, leaving 8 bases between. Together with reference TRBV9 and TRBJ2-1, the CDR3 gives the full variable domain: DSGVTQTPKHLITATGQRVTLRCSPRSGDLSVYWYQQSLDQGLQFLIQYYNGEERAKGNILERFSAQQFPDLHSELNLSSLELGDSALYFCASSVEAGEQFFGPGTRLTVL.

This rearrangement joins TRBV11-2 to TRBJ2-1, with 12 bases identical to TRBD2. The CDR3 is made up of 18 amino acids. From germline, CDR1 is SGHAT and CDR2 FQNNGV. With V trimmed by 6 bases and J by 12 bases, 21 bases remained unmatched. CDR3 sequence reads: CASRSVRLPSGRVGGQFF. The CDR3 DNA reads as TGTGCCAGCAGGTCCGTACGCCTTCCTAGCGGGAGGGTTGGTGGGCAGTTCTTC.